These 2 T cell receptor beta chains came from one sample sequenced in a study of cytomegalovirus exposure and HLA in healthy donors. A multiplex PCR was run with 60 Vbeta primers and 13 Jbeta primers. Produced via immunoSEQ multiplex PCR; TCRdb's table is partial and in-frame only. The profile shows under 150,000 clones, 81% of them singletons. The sample comprised PBMCs. The receptors here all came from a man younger than 30 in good health and CMV-seronegative.

The chain is built from TRBV2 and TRBJ2-2; TRBD2 might be the D (6 bases). This CDR3 contains 11 residues. V was clipped by 10 bases and J by 7 bases, with 10 bases between them. CDR1 is SNHLY, CDR2 FYNNEI, per germline. CDR3 protein: CANGGVGELFF. CDR3 coding DNA: TGTGCCAATGGAGGGGTCGGGGAGCTGTTTTTT. Full variable domain (outside the CDR3, taken from reference TRBV2 and TRBJ2-2): EPEVTQTPSHQVTQMGQEVILRCVPISNHLYFYWYRQILGQKVEFLVSFYNNEISEKSEIFDDQFSVERPDGSNFTLKIRSTKLEDSAMYFCANGGVGELFFGEGSRLTVL.

The chain joins TRBV5-1 to TRBJ2-5, with 9 positions matching TRBD1. The germline V gene has CDR1 SGHRS and CDR2 YFSETQ. This CDR3 comprises 14 residues. After removal of 5 bases from V and 5 bases from J, the junction contained 7 bases not matched to a gene. CDR3 protein: CASSPGQGYETQYF. CDR3 coding DNA: TGCGCCAGCAGTCCGGGACAGGGATACGAGACCCAGTACTTC.